The entry that follows covers one T cell receptor (beta chain) sequence. Its specific antigen is unknown. No qualities accompany the bases; no much larger clone lies one base away. V was cut back by 7 bases and J by 6 bases, leaving a gap of 15 bases between them. CDR1 and CDR2 are read off the germline V gene (reference sequence) as MNHEY and SMNVEV. Its CDR3 holds 13 amino acids, cysteine through phenylalanine. Just CDR3 DNA is preserved here, 39 bases in frame from base 1. This sample was taken from a study of lymphopenia after photon versus proton radiotherapy (dated by TCRdb to between 2019 and 2020). Regarding the complete study: Photon and proton radiation therapy were compared by the study for their immunological effects in patients with gastrointestinal tumors who developed high-grade lymphopenia. The goal of the study was to describe how the two radiation modalities differ in their effects on the immune system. The 20 patients in the cohort had gastrointestinal tumors, were treated with either photon or proton therapy, and subsequently developed lymphopenia.

The investigation overall reported the following: The survival association was assessed only in patients who died, and better survival with proton therapy was presented by the authors as a possibility rather than a demonstrated result. Among patients across the cohort who died, overall survival time showed an inverse correlation with a larger post-nadir drop in TCR diversity. During treatment, patients who received photon therapy lost naive T cells and TCR diversity and gained effector/memory populations, whereas patients who received proton therapy remained relatively stable. Once the lymphocyte count had reached its nadir, the repertoires of photon-treated patients showed oligoclonal expansion, particularly of CD8+ Temra cells, and this expansion drove the decline in diversity.

Library prep was done by the immunoSEQ multiplex PCR assay. T cell repertoires were profiled by deep sequencing of rearranged TCR beta loci, alongside multiparametric flow cytometry. TCRdb mirrors the immuneACCESS table, restricted to in-frame sequences. Some clones are absent from its copies; in checked studies, under half trace to an unresolved V gene, and the reason for the others is unknown. The sample table shows 150,000 to 200,000 clones, and roughly nine tenths are seen once. About 4.7% of the sample is taken by the ten largest. The receptor's source is a man aged 50 or older with gastric cancer. The V and J genes are TRBV27 and TRBJ1-2, with an unclear D gene assignment. The sequences come from peripheral blood, collected from a patient treated with photon-based radiotherapy. The DNA reads as follows: TGTGCCAGCAAGAACCGGGCCGCCCATGGCTACACCTTC. This is translated as CASKNRAAHGYTF.